This is a list of T cell receptor beta chains from one sample in a study of cytomegalovirus exposure and HLA in healthy donors. The method was immunoSEQ multiplex PCR; TCRdb's version includes in-frame clones alone and lacks a portion of them. In total, the table holds approximately 34,000 clones. The sequencing input was PBMCs. All receptors come from a woman aged 40-49 years in good health and CMV-seropositive. Both conserved end residues are part of each CDR3. A D gene is named only where the DNA matches it firmly.

J: TRBJ1-5
V: TRBV28
D: .
DNA: TGTGCCAGCAGCCAAAATCAGCCCCAGCATTTT
CDR3: CASSQNQPQHF

J: TRBJ1-5
V: TRBV6-1
D: TRBD1
DNA: TGTGCCAGCAGTGAAGCGGTCTGGGGACAGGGGAGTCAGCCCCAGCATTTT
CDR3: CASSEAVWGQGSQPQHF

J: TRBJ1-6
V: TRBV30
D: TRBD1
DNA: TGTGCCTGGAGCACAGGGGGTTCAGGGAATTCACCCCTCCACTTT
CDR3: CAWSTGGSGNSPLHF

J: TRBJ2-1
V: TRBV4-3
D: TRBD1
DNA: TGCGCCAGCAGCCAAGATTACAGGGGCCCCCCCTCCTACAATGAGCAGTTCTTC
CDR3: CASSQDYRGPPSYNEQFF

J: TRBJ1-2
V: TRBV30
D: .
DNA: TGTGCCTTCTCCAACGAGTATGGCTACACCTTC
CDR3: CAFSNEYGYTF

J: TRBJ1-5
V: TRBV2
D: .
DNA: TGTGCCAGCAGTGCGCGGCAGGGCGGACAGCCCCAGCATTTT
CDR3: CASSARQGGQPQHF

J: TRBJ1-4
V: TRBV7-6
D: TRBD1
DNA: TGTGCCAGCAGCTTAGAGGGACAGGGATTGGAACTGTTTTTT
CDR3: CASSLEGQGLELFF

J: TRBJ1-1
V: TRBV7-2
D: .
DNA: TGTGCCAGCAGCCAGGAGGGGATTCACATGAACACTGAAGCTTTCTTT
CDR3: CASSQEGIHMNTEAFF

J: TRBJ2-7
V: TRBV5-1
D: TRBD1
DNA: TGCGCCAGCAGCTTGGCCGGGACAGATCCCTGGTGGTACTTC
CDR3: CASSLAGTDPWWYF

J: TRBJ1-6
V: TRBV2
D: .
DNA: TGTGCCAGCAGTCCCCAAATTTCACCCCTCCACTTT
CDR3: CASSPQISPLHF

J: TRBJ1-1
V: TRBV11-2
D: TRBD1
DNA: TGTGCCAGCAGCATCTGGGGACAGGGGTCTGAAGCTTTCTTT
CDR3: CASSIWGQGSEAFF

J: TRBJ2-2
V: TRBV4-1
D: .
DNA: TGCGCCAGCAGCCAAGCAAATCTAGTGTCCTTCGGGGAGCTGTTTTTT
CDR3: CASSQANLVSFGELFF

J: TRBJ1-5
V: TRBV19
D: .
DNA: TGTGCCAGTAGTCTGTACAGCCCCAATCAGCCCCAGCATTTT
CDR3: CASSLYSPNQPQHF

J: TRBJ1-1
V: TRBV7-8
D: TRBD1
DNA: TGTGCCACCCAGGACAGGGGAGTAACTGAAGCTTTCTTT
CDR3: CATQDRGVTEAFF

J: TRBJ2-5
V: TRBV7-9
D: TRBD2
DNA: TGTGCCAGCAGTAGGGCTAGCGGAATACAAGAGACCCAGTACTTC
CDR3: CASSRASGIQETQYF

J: TRBJ1-1
V: TRBV29-1
D: .
DNA: TGCAGCGTTGTTGAACAGAGGAACACTGAAGCTTTCTTT
CDR3: CSVVEQRNTEAFF

J: TRBJ2-5
V: TRBV7-7
D: TRBD1
DNA: TGTGCCAGCAGCTTGGGGACAGGCCAAGAGACCCAGTACTTC
CDR3: CASSLGTGQETQYF